A selection of T cell receptor beta chains follows, all from one sample in a study of blood T cell repertoires in COVID-19. Assay: immunoSEQ multiplex PCR; the TCRdb copy retains only in-frame clones and omits some. The data contain about 350,000 clones, around 90% of them singletons. The sample was peripheral blood. The receptors were sampled from a woman under 30 who had recovered from COVID-19. Both conserved end residues are part of each CDR3. The D gene is left open where the match is weak. Clone size is not always given. Where it is, it says once, few, many or a class for expanded clones.

D gene: TRBD1
V gene: TRBV7-9
clone size: -
J gene: TRBJ1-2
CDR3 DNA: TGTGCCAGCAGTAAGGGACAGGGGGACTATGGCTACACCTTC
CDR3 protein: CASSKGQGDYGYTF

D gene: TRBD2
V gene: TRBV4-3
clone size: -
J gene: TRBJ2-1
CDR3 DNA: TGCGCCAGCAGCCAAGATCTGGCTAGCGGGGCCCCCTTGTACAATGAGCAGTTCTTC
CDR3 protein: CASSQDLASGAPLYNEQFF

D gene: -
V gene: TRBV29-1
clone size: -
J gene: TRBJ2-4
CDR3 DNA: TGCAGCGTTCAACTAGCCAAAAACATTCAGTACTTC
CDR3 protein: CSVQLAKNIQYF

D gene: TRBD2
V gene: TRBV11-3
clone size: once
J gene: TRBJ2-2
CDR3 DNA: TGTGCCAGCAGCTTACATCTAGCGGGAGACACCGGGGAGCTGTTTTTT
CDR3 protein: CASSLHLAGDTGELFF

D gene: -
V gene: TRBV30
clone size: -
J gene: TRBJ2-1
CDR3 DNA: TGTGCCTGGACTGAGGGTGGTACCCCCGCCCGTGAGCAGTTCTTC
CDR3 protein: CAWTEGGTPAREQFF

D gene: -
V gene: TRBV3-1/TRBV3-2
clone size: once
J gene: TRBJ1-2
CDR3 DNA: TGTGCCAGCAGTTCGTTTAACTATGGCTACACCTTC
CDR3 protein: CASSSFNYGYTF

D gene: -
V gene: TRBV4-1
clone size: -
J gene: TRBJ2-3
CDR3 DNA: TGCGCCAGCAGCCAGTCCCCCAGGTTGGGCACAGATACGCAGTATTTT
CDR3 protein: CASSQSPRLGTDTQYF

D gene: -
V gene: TRBV19
clone size: -
J gene: TRBJ2-3
CDR3 DNA: TGTGCCAGTAGAATTGCGGGAAGCACAGATACGCAGTATTTT
CDR3 protein: CASRIAGSTDTQYF

D gene: TRBD2
V gene: TRBV19
clone size: -
J gene: TRBJ2-5
CDR3 DNA: TGTGCCAGTAGTATAGAGGCTAGCGGGTACCAAGAGACCCAGTACTTC
CDR3 protein: CASSIEASGYQETQYF

D gene: TRBD2
V gene: TRBV5-1
clone size: -
J gene: TRBJ2-5
CDR3 DNA: TGCGCCAGCAGCTTTCAAGCGGGAGGGAAAGAGACCCAGTACTTC
CDR3 protein: CASSFQAGGKETQYF

D gene: TRBD2
V gene: TRBV5-1
clone size: -
J gene: TRBJ2-2
CDR3 DNA: TGCGCCAGCAGCTTGACGGGAGCGGGACGGCCCGGGGAGCTGTTTTTT
CDR3 protein: CASSLTGAGRPGELFF

D gene: TRBD2
V gene: TRBV18
clone size: -
J gene: TRBJ2-5
CDR3 DNA: TGTGCCAGCTCACCGGGGAAGACTAGCGGCCGGGCGTTGGAGACCCAGTACTTC
CDR3 protein: CASSPGKTSGRALETQYF

D gene: TRBD1
V gene: TRBV27
clone size: once
J gene: TRBJ1-4
CDR3 DNA: TGTGCCAGCAGCTCCGGGACAGGGGGCTATACAACTAATGAAAAACTGTTTTTT
CDR3 protein: CASSSGTGGYTTNEKLFF

D gene: -
V gene: TRBV15
clone size: -
J gene: TRBJ2-4
CDR3 DNA: TGTGCCACCAGCAGAGGCTATAAGAGAGGCAAAAACATTCAGTACTTC
CDR3 protein: CATSRGYKRGKNIQYF

D gene: -
V gene: TRBV29-1
clone size: -
J gene: TRBJ2-2
CDR3 DNA: TGCAGCGTTGAAGAGACGAATATGAGGTTGGACACCGGGGAGCTGTTTTTT
CDR3 protein: CSVEETNMRLDTGELFF

D gene: -
V gene: TRBV6-2/TRBV6-3
clone size: -
J gene: TRBJ1-5
CDR3 DNA: TGTGCCAGCAGTTATGGGAGACCTAATAGCAATCAGCCCCAGCATTTT
CDR3 protein: CASSYGRPNSNQPQHF

D gene: TRBD2
V gene: TRBV20-1
clone size: -
J gene: TRBJ2-5
CDR3 DNA: TGCAGTGCTAGTGGGCTAGCGGGAGTCCGGGAGACCCAGTACTTC
CDR3 protein: CSASGLAGVRETQYF

D gene: TRBD2
V gene: TRBV11-2
clone size: -
J gene: TRBJ2-1
CDR3 DNA: TGTGCCAGCAGCTTGGAAATCATACTAGCGGGTGAGCAGTTCTTC
CDR3 protein: CASSLEIILAGEQFF

D gene: -
V gene: TRBV11-2
clone size: -
J gene: TRBJ1-1
CDR3 DNA: TGTGCCAGCAGCTTAGGGCCACAGGGTTGGTACACTGAAGCTTTCTTT
CDR3 protein: CASSLGPQGWYTEAFF

D gene: -
V gene: TRBV6-5
clone size: -
J gene: TRBJ2-3
CDR3 DNA: TGTGCCAGCAGTTACGAGCCGGGGGTGGGCACGCAGTATTTT
CDR3 protein: CASSYEPGVGTQYF

D gene: -
V gene: TRBV7-2
clone size: few
J gene: TRBJ1-6
CDR3 DNA: TGTGCCAGCAGCTTAACGTTACAGGTTAATTCACCCCTCCACTTT
CDR3 protein: CASSLTLQVNSPLHF

D gene: -
V gene: TRBV12-5
clone size: -
J gene: TRBJ2-3
CDR3 DNA: TGTGCTAGTGCCCCGGGAGATAGAACAGATACGCAGTATTTT
CDR3 protein: CASAPGDRTDTQYF

D gene: -
V gene: TRBV2
clone size: -
J gene: TRBJ1-5
CDR3 DNA: TGTGCCAGCAGTGGGCGGAGTTGGGGGCGACAGAACCTCAATCAGCCCCAGCATTTT
CDR3 protein: CASSGRSWGRQNLNQPQHF

D gene: TRBD2
V gene: TRBV6-2/TRBV6-3
clone size: -
J gene: TRBJ2-2
CDR3 DNA: TGTGCCAGCAGCCCCGAAGCGGGAGTTATCACCGGGGAGCTGTTTTTT
CDR3 protein: CASSPEAGVITGELFF

D gene: -
V gene: TRBV27
clone size: -
J gene: TRBJ2-3
CDR3 DNA: TGTGCCAGCAGTTTATTCCCCGTGGCGGCCACAGATACGCAGTATTTT
CDR3 protein: CASSLFPVAATDTQYF

D gene: -
V gene: TRBV30
clone size: -
J gene: TRBJ2-2
CDR3 DNA: TGTGCCTGGAAAGGGGTAAACACCGGGGAGCTGTTTTTT
CDR3 protein: CAWKGVNTGELFF

D gene: -
V gene: TRBV5-1
clone size: -
J gene: TRBJ2-1
CDR3 DNA: TGCGCCAGCAGCTTGGGGAGCCTCTTGAGGAATGAGCAGTTCTTC
CDR3 protein: CASSLGSLLRNEQFF

D gene: -
V gene: TRBV9
clone size: once
J gene: TRBJ1-1
CDR3 DNA: TGTGCCAGCAGCGCGCTACTCCTTAACACTGAAGCTTTCTTT
CDR3 protein: CASSALLLNTEAFF

D gene: -
V gene: TRBV2
clone size: -
J gene: TRBJ2-2
CDR3 DNA: TGTGCCAGCAAGAAACCCCCAGGGATTTGGACCGGGGAGCTGTTTTTT
CDR3 protein: CASKKPPGIWTGELFF

D gene: TRBD1
V gene: TRBV5-1
clone size: -
J gene: TRBJ2-2
CDR3 DNA: TGCGCCAGTTCCCGGGACAGGGGTATGGCCGGGGAGCTGTTTTTT
CDR3 protein: CASSRDRGMAGELFF

D gene: TRBD1
V gene: TRBV5-1
clone size: -
J gene: TRBJ1-3
CDR3 DNA: TGCGCCAGCGGACAGGGGATACTGAGCTCTGGAAACACCATATATTTT
CDR3 protein: CASGQGILSSGNTIYF

D gene: -
V gene: TRBV6-5
clone size: -
J gene: TRBJ1-2
CDR3 DNA: TGTGCCAACGGGGTTTACGACTATGGCTACACCTTC
CDR3 protein: CANGVYDYGYTF

D gene: -
V gene: TRBV19
clone size: -
J gene: TRBJ2-6
CDR3 DNA: TGTGCCAGTAGTTCGAGCGGGCCTACGACCTCTGGGGCCAACGTCCTGACTTTC
CDR3 protein: CASSSSGPTTSGANVLTF

D gene: TRBD2
V gene: TRBV2
clone size: -
J gene: TRBJ2-2
CDR3 DNA: TGTGCCAGCAGTGATGGGACTAGCGGGAGGGTTGACGGGGAGCTGTTTTTT
CDR3 protein: CASSDGTSGRVDGELFF

D gene: TRBD1
V gene: TRBV7-9
clone size: few
J gene: TRBJ2-2
CDR3 DNA: TGTGCCAGCAGCCACCGGGACAGGAGCCCCAGCGGGGAGCTGTTTTTT
CDR3 protein: CASSHRDRSPSGELFF

D gene: TRBD2
V gene: TRBV4-1
clone size: -
J gene: TRBJ2-2
CDR3 DNA: TGCGCCAGCAGCCAAGATGGTCCCGCGGGAGCGAACACCGGGGAGCTGTTTTTT
CDR3 protein: CASSQDGPAGANTGELFF

D gene: TRBD2
V gene: TRBV27
clone size: -
J gene: TRBJ2-1
CDR3 DNA: TGTGCCAGCAGTCCCCCGACTAGCGGGTCCTACAATGAGCAGTTCTTC
CDR3 protein: CASSPPTSGSYNEQFF

D gene: TRBD1
V gene: TRBV5-6
clone size: -
J gene: TRBJ2-3
CDR3 DNA: TGTGCCAGCAGCTTTGGGACAGGCTCCACAGATACGCAGTATTTT
CDR3 protein: CASSFGTGSTDTQYF

D gene: TRBD1
V gene: TRBV5-1
clone size: -
J gene: TRBJ1-4
CDR3 DNA: TGCGCCAGCAGCCCGGGACAGGGGGATGAAAAACTGTTTTTT
CDR3 protein: CASSPGQGDEKLFF

D gene: TRBD1
V gene: TRBV2
clone size: once
J gene: TRBJ2-1
CDR3 DNA: TGTGCCAGCAGCTCCGGGACAGGGTATGGTGATGAGCAGTTCTTC
CDR3 protein: CASSSGTGYGDEQFF

D gene: TRBD1
V gene: TRBV27
clone size: few
J gene: TRBJ1-5
CDR3 DNA: TGTGCCAGCAGACTGGGACAGAGCAATCAGCCCCAGCATTTT
CDR3 protein: CASRLGQSNQPQHF

D gene: TRBD1
V gene: TRBV24-1
clone size: -
J gene: TRBJ1-1
CDR3 DNA: TGTGCCACCAGTGATACGGACAGGGAGACTGAAGCTTTCTTT
CDR3 protein: CATSDTDRETEAFF

D gene: TRBD2
V gene: TRBV5-5
clone size: -
J gene: TRBJ2-1
CDR3 DNA: TGTGCCAGCAACCCCCCCGGGACTAGCAGGTACAATGAGCAGTTCTTC
CDR3 protein: CASNPPGTSRYNEQFF

D gene: -
V gene: TRBV20-1
clone size: -
J gene: TRBJ2-1
CDR3 DNA: TGCAGTGCTCTCGAGGGTGAGCAGTTCTTC
CDR3 protein: CSALEGEQFF

D gene: -
V gene: TRBV7-9
clone size: -
J gene: TRBJ2-1
CDR3 DNA: TGTGCCAGCACCCCAGGGGGGCTAGCGCGCTCCTACAATGAGCAGTTCTTC
CDR3 protein: CASTPGGLARSYNEQFF

D gene: -
V gene: TRBV19
clone size: -
J gene: TRBJ2-2
CDR3 DNA: TGTGCCACTAACCCAGGACAGAACACCGGGGAGCTGTTTTTT
CDR3 protein: CATNPGQNTGELFF

D gene: TRBD1
V gene: TRBV6-2/TRBV6-3
clone size: -
J gene: TRBJ1-5
CDR3 DNA: TGTGCCAGCAGTAACGGACAGGGGCTACGGCAGCCCCAGCATTTT
CDR3 protein: CASSNGQGLRQPQHF